The 30 T cell receptor beta chains reported below all come from one sample, sequenced in a study of Ad26.COV2.S vaccination and SARS-CoV-2 variants. Generated by immunoSEQ multiplex PCR, the TCRdb table keeps only in-frame clones and is missing some. The sample lists almost 400,000 clones, around 89% occurring once. Treatment specified: over 15 received Ad26.COV2.S at low or high dose, single or two shots; a few received placebo; per-sample allocation not given. Samples analyzed were those drawn on day 63 after the first vaccine or placebo injection. Source: peripheral blood, taken in a trial of Ad26.COV2.S vaccine versus placebo. The receptor source for this set is a person aged 18-65 years who received the Ad26.COV2.S COVID-19 vaccine or a placebo.

This clone has only one observation. V usage is TRBV7-9 and J usage is TRBJ2-1; 13 nucleotides align to TRBD2. J lost 7 bases, V lost 5 bases, and 17 bases had no gene match. This CDR3 spans 19 amino acids. Germline V CDR1 and CDR2: SEHNR, FQNEAQ (reference sequence). CDR3 protein: CASSRLGTSGMSRGNEQFF. The CDR3 DNA is TGTGCCAGCAGCCGACTCGGGACTAGCGGGATGTCCCGCGGAAATGAGCAGTTCTTC.

The DNA of the CDR3 is TGTGCCAGCACTCTGACTAGCGGGATTGAGACCCAGTACTTC. Residues: CASTLTSGIETQYF. The chain joins TRBV6-5 to TRBJ2-5; 11 bases align to TRBD2. The CDR3 has 14 residues. The V and J ends lost 7 bases and 5 bases, in that order; junction bases with no gene match: 6. Germline V gives CDR1 MNHEY, CDR2 SVGAGI.

This chain joins TRBV27 and TRBJ1-4, with a tentative D call TRBD1 (6 bases). Trimming pared 6 bases from V and 0 bases from J, leaving 14 bases between. The CDR3 extends over 16 amino acids. CDR1 and CDR2 from the germline V gene are MNHEY and SMNVEV (reference sequence). The CDR3 region is CASRNYRDPTNEKLFF. The CDR3 coding sequence is TGTGCCAGCAGAAACTACAGGGATCCAACTAATGAAAAACTGTTTTTT. Variable domain in full (rest from reference TRBV27 and TRBJ1-4): EAQVTQNPRYLITVTGKKLTVTCSQNMNHEYMSWYRQDPGLGLRQIYYSMNVEVTDKGDVPEGYKVSRKEKRNFPLILESPSPNQTSLYFCASRNYRDPTNEKLFFGSGTQLSVL.

The rearrangement joins TRBV4-2 to TRBJ2-7; tentatively, D is TRBD1 (7 bases). Germline V gene lookup returns CDR1 LGHNA and CDR2 YNFKEQ. This CDR3 has 14 residues. The ends were cut back, 4 bases at V and 3 bases at J, with 13 bases in the middle. CDR3 nucleotide sequence: TGTGCCAGCAGCCTCAGGGGGGCGAACTACGAGCAGTACTTC. Translated, it gives CASSLRGANYEQYF.

The chain couples TRBV7-9 to TRBJ2-1, with 8 nucleotides matching TRBD1. V was pared by 5 bases and J by 5 bases, with 14 bases of the junction left unmatched. CDR1 SEHNR and CDR2 FQNEAQ come from the germline V gene (reference sequence). There are 17 residues in the CDR3. Here the CDR3 DNA reads TGTGCCAGCAGCCAAGCGACGGGGGACAGGCTTAACAATGAGCAGTTCTTC. Its translation: CASSQATGDRLNNEQFF.

This chain connects TRBV5-6 to TRBJ2-7; no definite D call. Looked up from germline, CDR1 is SGHDT and CDR2 is YYEEEE. V gave up 2 bases and J gave up 5 bases, with 8 bases separating them. This CDR3 has 12 residues. The CDR3 spells CASSFSRNEQYF. The CDR3, as DNA: TGTGCCAGCAGCTTCTCCCGGAACGAGCAGTACTTC.

V usage is TRBV6-6 and J usage is TRBJ2-7; D gene uncertain. This CDR3 is built from 13 residues. CDR1 MNHNY and CDR2 SVGAGI come from the germline V gene (reference sequence). V lost 6 bases and J 5 bases, leaving 14 bases between the germline ends. The CDR3 DNA is TGTGCCAGCAGACACGAACGGCTCGACGAGCAGTACTTC. Amino acids: CASRHERLDEQYF.

There are a few counts of this clone. This chain links TRBV4-1 with TRBJ1-6; 7 bases agree with TRBD1. Germline V gene sequence: CDR1 MGHRA, CDR2 YSYEKL. CDR3 length: 14 amino acids. V was pared by 4 bases and J by 10 bases, with 7 bases of the junction left unmatched. In nucleotides, the CDR3 is TGCGCCAGCAGCCTCAGGCAGGGGGACTCACCCCTCCACTTT. It yields the protein CASSLRQGDSPLHF.

Only one count was recorded for this clone. The V call is TRBV18, the J call TRBJ1-1; the match to TRBD1 covers 7 bases. CDR3 size: 16 residues. The V gene's germline CDR1 is KGHSH and CDR2 LQKENI. Trimming at V came to 3 bases and at J to 1 base, leaving 8 bases not matched to a gene. The CDR3: CASSPLRQGSNTEAFF. DNA for the CDR3: TGTGCCAGCTCACCCCTACGACAGGGATCGAACACTGAAGCTTTCTTT.

The CDR3 DNA is TGTGCCAGCAGTTTATCGACAGGGGCGGATGAAAAACTGTTTTTT. Amino acids: CASSLSTGADEKLFF. This chain connects TRBV28 to TRBJ1-4; 8 bases are a match to TRBD1. CDR3 size: 15 residues. Per germline, CDR1 MDHEN and CDR2 SYDVKM. V gave up 1 base and J gave up 6 bases; unmatched junction bases: 4.

This sequence joins TRBV15 and TRBJ1-5; D gene uncertain. This CDR3 spans 17 amino acids. The germline gives CDR1 LNHNV, CDR2 YYDKDF (reference sequence). Trimming shortened V by 0 bases and J by 0 bases, and 12 bases separated the two germline ends. CDR3 loop: CATSRENPGYSNQPQHF. The CDR3 DNA sequence: TGTGCCACCAGCAGAGAAAACCCCGGTTATAGCAATCAGCCCCAGCATTTT. The entire variable domain, with the rest obtained from reference TRBV15 and TRBJ1-5, is as follows: DAMVIQNPRYQVTQFGKPVTLSCSQTLNHNVMYWYQQKSSQAPKLLFHYYDKDFNNEADTPDNFQSRRPNTSFCFLDIRSPGLGDTAMYLCATSRENPGYSNQPQHFGDGTRLSIL.

The genes are TRBV2 and TRBJ1-5, with a possible D match to TRBD1 (5 bases). The V gene's germline CDR1 is SNHLY and CDR2 FYNNEI. V lost 7 bases to trimming and J lost 3 bases, with 22 bases between them. The CDR3 runs 17 residues. The CDR3 coding sequence is TGTGCCAGCATGGGGTTGGGGGACTTACAAGCCAATCAGCCCCAGCATTTT. It yields the protein CASMGLGDLQANQPQHF.

This chain connects TRBV20-1 to TRBJ2-1; D unresolved. CDR3 length: 11 amino acids. Germline CDR1 DFQATT, CDR2 SNEGSKA (reference sequence). V lost 4 bases and J lost 7, with 8 bases in between. CDR3 coding DNA: TGCAGTGCTACTCGATCGAATGAGCAGTTCTTC. Amino acids: CSATRSNEQFF.

V gene TRBV3-1 (or the pseudogene TRBV3-2) combines with J gene TRBJ2-3, with a possible D match to TRBD1 (5 bases). From germline, CDR1 is LGHDT and CDR2 YNNKEL (reference sequence). This CDR3 has 15 amino acids. The V and J ends lost 5 bases and 3 bases respectively, with 15 bases between them. The CDR3: CASSKAGRVTDTQYF. The CDR3 bases are TGTGCCAGCAGCAAGGCCGGCAGGGTTACAGATACGCAGTATTTT.

The chain carries TRBV6-2 or TRBV6-3 and TRBJ2-3; 7 bases agree with TRBD2. In germline, CDR1 is MNHEY, CDR2 SVGEGT. Trimming cost V 0 bases and J 5 bases; bases outside gene matches: 5. This CDR3 is built from 15 residues. CDR3 loop: CASSYSAPGGDTQYF. The CDR3 region has the DNA TGTGCCAGCAGTTACTCGGCCCCGGGGGGAGATACGCAGTATTTT.

This chain connects TRBV18 to TRBJ1-6; D unclear. Trimming cost V 6 bases and J 7 bases, with 16 bases left between them. The V gene's germline CDR1 is KGHSH and CDR2 LQKENI. This CDR3 has 15 amino acids. CDR3 residues: CASSPERFENSPLHF. In DNA form, the CDR3 reads TGTGCCAGCTCTCCCGAGAGGTTTGAGAATTCACCCCTCCACTTT. Full variable domain (missing parts from reference TRBV18 and TRBJ1-6): NAGVMQNPRHLVRRRGQEARLRCSPMKGHSHVYWYRQLPEEGLKFMVYLQKENIIDESGMPKERFSAEFPKEGPSILRIQQVVRGDSAAYFCASSPERFENSPLHFGNGTRLTVT.

The rearrangement links TRBV4-1 to TRBJ1-2; TRBD1 matches 8 bases. This CDR3 has 18 residues. Germline V lookup: CDR1 MGHRA, CDR2 YSYEKL. The ends lost 3 bases at V and 4 bases at J; junction bases unmatched: 16. The CDR3 loop is CASSQTWQGALRSYGYTF. The CDR3 DNA follows: TGCGCCAGCAGCCAGACTTGGCAGGGGGCGCTTCGGAGCTATGGCTACACCTTC.

The chain couples TRBV30 to TRBJ2-2, with D possibly TRBD1 on 6 matching bases. This CDR3 is built from 17 residues. V was trimmed by 0 bases and J by 4 bases, leaving 18 bases between them. CDR1 and CDR2 (germline): GTSNPN, SVGIG (reference sequence). The CDR3 bases are TGTGCCTGGAGTGTAAGGCCGCAGGGGATCAGCACCGGGGAGCTGTTTTTT. As protein: CAWSVRPQGISTGELFF.

The chain employs TRBV5-6 and TRBJ2-1, with 7 bases aligning to TRBD2. The CDR3 runs 14 residues. The J segment lost 7 bases and the V segment lost 6 bases, leaving 10 bases of the junction unmatched. Per the germline V gene, CDR1 is SGHDT and CDR2 is YYEEEE. The CDR3 DNA follows: TGTGCCAGCATTATCCGGCGGGAGTGGAATGAGCAGTTCTTC. Translation: CASIIRREWNEQFF.

This chain uses TRBV3-1 (or the pseudogene TRBV3-2) with TRBJ2-1; D is unresolved. V was clipped by 3 bases and J by 8 bases, with 5 bases between them. The CDR3 is 11 residues long. The germline gives CDR1 LGHDT, CDR2 YNNKEL (reference sequence). The CDR3 loop is CASSHYDEQFF. CDR3 nucleotides: TGTGCCAGCAGCCACTATGATGAGCAGTTCTTC.

V is TRBV15 and J is TRBJ2-5; maybe TRBD2 (5 bases). The V end lost 0 bases, the J end lost 5 bases, and 10 bases lay between the germline ends. This CDR3 is 14 amino acids long. In germline, CDR1 is LNHNV, CDR2 YYDKDF (reference sequence). The CDR3, as DNA: TGTGCCACCAGCAGAGATGAGAGCGGCGAGACCCAGTACTTC. This codes for CATSRDESGETQYF.

With regard to this clone: Other DNA variants within this sample encode the same CDR3. This sequence joins TRBV9 and TRBJ2-1; 8 nucleotides line up with TRBD2. Per the germline V gene, CDR1 is SGDLS and CDR2 is YYNGEE. Trimming at V came to 2 bases and at J to 1 base, leaving 5 bases not matched to a gene. This CDR3 has 16 amino acids. CDR3 protein: CASSVGASGSYNEQFF. The CDR3 nucleotides are TGTGCCAGCAGCGTTGGGGCTAGCGGGTCCTACAATGAGCAGTTCTTC.

This sequence joins TRBV28 and TRBJ2-7; TRBD1 agrees at 7 bases. The CDR3 spans 12 residues. Germline CDR1 and CDR2: MDHEN and SYDVKM. Losses at the gene ends were 9 bases for V and 3 bases for J; bases not matched to a gene: 5. For the CDR3, the DNA is TGTGCCAGTACGACAGGGATCTACGAGCAGTACTTC. This encodes CASTTGIYEQYF.

This sequence joins TRBV28 and TRBJ2-5; unclear D gene. V shed 3 bases and J shed 5 bases, with 7 bases lying between them. This CDR3 spans 12 amino acids. CDR1 and CDR2 (germline): MDHEN, SYDVKM. For the CDR3, the DNA is TGTGCCAGCAGTTTCCGTAGGGAGACCCAGTACTTC. Amino acids: CASSFRRETQYF.

The chain uses TRBV5-1 and TRBJ2-7; D not resolved. Germline loops: CDR1 SGHRS, CDR2 YFSETQ. Deletions cut 0 bases from V and 2 bases from J, with 15 bases between. The CDR3 totals 16 residues. The CDR3 reads CASSLGSVFYTYEQYF. The CDR3 bases are TGCGCCAGCAGCTTGGGATCCGTGTTTTATACCTACGAGCAGTACTTC.

The J gene is TRBJ2-7, the V gene TRBV7-9, with TRBD1 matching over 10 bases. The CDR3 length is 16 residues. V shed 5 bases and J 3 bases; nucleotides not matched to a gene: 10. Germline lookup yields CDR1 SEHNR and CDR2 FQNEAQ (reference sequence). CDR3 nucleotides: TGTGCCAGCAGCCTGATTAAGGGGACAGGGGTCTACGAGCAGTACTTC. Its protein product is CASSLIKGTGVYEQYF.

This clone has just one count. This chain connects TRBV30 to TRBJ2-5, with 7 bases aligning to TRBD1. This CDR3 is built from 14 residues. Germline trimming cut 0 bases from V and 6 bases from J; bases unmatched to any gene: 7. The germline V gene has CDR1 GTSNPN and CDR2 SVGIG (reference sequence). CDR3 nucleotide sequence: TGTGCCTGGAGTGTAAAGGGGGCCGGAAAGACCCAGTACTTC. It yields the protein CAWSVKGAGKTQYF.

The gene calls are TRBV6-6 and TRBJ1-1; tentatively, D is TRBD1 (5 bases). CDR1 is MNHNY and CDR2 is SVGAGI in the germline V gene (reference sequence). The CDR3 has 14 amino acids. The V gene lost 0 bases and the J gene lost 2 bases, with 7 bases spanning the gap. This CDR3 reads CASSYSGRNTEAFF. The CDR3 DNA reads as TGTGCCAGCAGTTACTCGGGGCGAAACACTGAAGCTTTCTTT.

The count of this clone is one. Other nucleotide sequences from this sample produce the same CDR3. The chain is built from TRBV5-1 and TRBJ2-5; D gene unclear. V lost 4 bases and J 3 bases, leaving 4 bases between the germline ends. The CDR3 sequence is 11 residues long. The germline CDR1 and CDR2 sequences are SGHRS and YFSETQ. The CDR3 region is CASSLEETQYF. The CDR3 DNA is TGCGCCAGCAGCCTCGAAGAGACCCAGTACTTC.

The chain has TRBV6-2 or TRBV6-3 and TRBJ2-7; D may be TRBD2 (5 bases). Deletions cut 5 bases from V and 7 bases from J, with 27 bases between. The CDR3 is 17 amino acids. Germline V gene sequence: CDR1 MNHEY, CDR2 SVGEGT. The CDR3 region has the DNA TGTGCCAGCAGTCCCATCTTTGCGGGCCGGCGAGTGGGTGAGCAGTACTTC. It codes for CASSPIFAGRRVGEQYF.